A single sample is the source of the 28 T cell receptor beta chains below, sequenced in a study of blood T cell repertoires in COVID-19. The repertoire was sequenced with immunoSEQ multiplex PCR; TCRdb's copy has only in-frame clones and lacks some. The profile shows more than 100,000 clones, 80% to 90% of them singletons. Sequencing used peripheral blood. These receptors originate from a man in his fifties with active COVID-19.

This clone came up a few times. V gene TRBV18 combines with J gene TRBJ2-3; D is undetermined. CDR3 length: 13 amino acids. Trimming shortened V by 3 bases and J by 5 bases, and 9 bases separated the two germline ends. Germline lookup yields CDR1 KGHSH and CDR2 LQKENI. CDR3 nucleotides: TGTGCCAGCTCACCCATACAAATAGATACGCAGTATTTT. Its translation is CASSPIQIDTQYF.

The chain has TRBV25-1 and TRBJ1-2; 8 bases line up with TRBD1. Trimming removed 5 bases from V and 2 bases from J; junction bases left unmatched: 1. This CDR3 comprises 13 residues. Germline V gene sequence: CDR1 MGHDK, CDR2 SYGVNS. CDR3 residues: CASSRQGNYGYTF. In nucleotides, the CDR3 is TGTGCCAGCAGTCGACAGGGGAACTATGGCTACACCTTC.

The chain employs TRBV11-3 and TRBJ2-5; 11 bases are a match to TRBD2. CDR1 and CDR2 (germline): SGHNT, YENEEA. CDR3 length equals 20 residues. The ends lost 5 bases at V and 5 bases at J; junction bases unmatched: 22. The CDR3 DNA is TGTGCCAGCAGCGGCCCCACTAGCGGGGGCCCCTCCTATGCGCGCGAGACCCAGTACTTC. Translated: CASSGPTSGGPSYARETQYF. The complete variable domain, with remaining parts taken from reference TRBV11-3 and TRBJ2-5, reads EAGVVQSPRYKIIEKKQPVAFWCNPISGHNTLYWYLQNLGQGPELLIRYENEEAVDDSQLPKDRFSAERLKGVDSTLKIQPAELGDSAVYLCASSGPTSGGPSYARETQYFGPGTRLLVL.

This sequence joins TRBV19 and TRBJ2-1, with TRBD2 identical over 8 bases. Trimming took 6 bases from V and 6 from J; bases not matched to a gene: 7. CDR3 length: 14 amino acids. Germline lookup yields CDR1 LNHDA and CDR2 SQIVND (reference sequence). DNA of the CDR3: TGTGCCAGTAGAGCCGGGGGGGCTCCCAATGAGCAGTTCTTC. This sequence encodes CASRAGGAPNEQFF.

With regard to this clone: The same CDR3 is also encoded by other DNA sequences in this sample. J is TRBJ2-7 and V is TRBV9; 11 bases are shared with TRBD1. V lost 3 bases, J lost 3 bases, and 5 bases stayed unmatched. CDR3 size: 15 residues. Germline V gene sequence: CDR1 SGDLS, CDR2 YYNGEE. The CDR3 reads CASSAGTGGLYEQYF. Written as DNA, the CDR3 is TGTGCCAGCAGCGCAGGGACAGGGGGTCTCTACGAGCAGTACTTC. The variable domain in full, with the rest retrieved from reference TRBV9 and TRBJ2-7, is DSGVTQTPKHLITATGQRVTLRCSPRSGDLSVYWYQQSLDQGLQFLIQYYNGEERAKGNILERFSAQQFPDLHSELNLSSLELGDSALYFCASSAGTGGLYEQYFGPGTRLTVT.

Details on this clone: The sample carries other DNA sequences with the same CDR3. This chain connects TRBV5-1 to TRBJ2-7, with 9 bases matching TRBD1. Germline CDR1 is SGHRS and CDR2 is YFSETQ. Trimming took 3 bases from V and 1 from J; bases not matched to a gene: 2. CDR3 length: 14 residues. CDR3 residues: CASSSGTGSYEQYF. CDR3 DNA sequence: TGCGCCAGCAGCTCCGGGACAGGGTCCTACGAGCAGTACTTC.

The rearrangement joins TRBV11-3 to TRBJ2-1, with D perhaps matching TRBD2 (7 bases). V was clipped by 5 bases and J by 10 bases, with 18 bases between them. CDR1 is SGHNT and CDR2 is YENEEA in the germline V gene. This CDR3 contains 14 residues. CDR3 sequence reads: CASSKEGGEWEQFF. The CDR3 nucleotides are TGTGCCAGCAGCAAGGAAGGGGGGGAGTGGGAGCAGTTCTTC.

The gene calls are TRBV7-2 and TRBJ2-3; weak D call: TRBD2 (6 bases). V was shortened by 6 bases and J by 1 base, with 14 bases between the two germline ends. CDR1 is SGHTA and CDR2 is FQGNSA in the germline V gene. The length of the CDR3 is 15 residues. The CDR3 bases are TGTGCCAGCAGTTTACGGGGGTTCCGCACAGATACGCAGTATTTT. It translates to CASSLRGFRTDTQYF.

This chain links TRBV7-2 with TRBJ2-5; 16 bases match TRBD2. Germline V gene sequence: CDR1 SGHTA, CDR2 FQGNSA. The CDR3 loop spans 19 amino acids. After removal of 5 bases from V and 1 base from J, the junction contained 10 bases not matched to a gene. CDR3 residues: CASSPGTSGGAWRQETQYF. CDR3 coding DNA: TGTGCCAGCAGCCCCGGGACTAGCGGGGGGGCATGGCGCCAAGAGACCCAGTACTTC.

J is TRBJ2-7 and V is TRBV19; a weak D match, TRBD2 (6 bases). Germline lookup yields CDR1 LNHDA and CDR2 SQIVND (reference sequence). Trimming took off 5 bases at V and 6 bases at J, with 17 bases between the two ends. The CDR3 sequence is 14 residues long. The DNA of the CDR3 is TGTGCCAGTAGTGCCCTGGGAGAGGGAGGCGAGCAGTACTTC. Translating it yields CASSALGEGGEQYF.

This rearrangement joins TRBV4-3 to TRBJ1-5; D is ambiguous. The germline CDR1 and CDR2 sequences are LGHNA and YSLEER. The CDR3 totals 13 residues. With 4 bases removed from V and 6 bases from J, the gap between germline ends came to 10 bases. The CDR3 DNA follows: TGCGCCAGCAGCCCTCCTTCGGGTCAGCCCCAGCATTTT. Protein: CASSPPSGQPQHF.

The rearrangement joins TRBV7-6 to TRBJ2-3, with D tentatively TRBD1 (5 bases). CDR3 length: 15 amino acids. V shed 1 base and J shed 2 bases, with 10 bases lying between them. The germline V gene has CDR1 SGHVS and CDR2 FNYEAQ. The CDR3 DNA sequence: TGTGCCAGCAGCTTAGATCAGGGAATCACAGATACGCAGTATTTT. It is translated as CASSLDQGITDTQYF.

This clone was recorded only once. The chain carries TRBV30 and TRBJ1-2; D remains ambiguous. Germline V gene sequence: CDR1 GTSNPN, CDR2 SVGIG (reference sequence). The CDR3 runs 11 residues. Trimming pared 5 bases from V and 2 bases from J, leaving 6 bases between. In DNA form, the CDR3 reads TGTGCCTGGGACGGGAACTATGGCTACACCTTC. Its translation: CAWDGNYGYTF.

This clone was found a few times. Here the CDR3 DNA reads TGTGCCAGTAACGAACAGGGCAGAACTGCTGAAGCTTTCTTT. Translation gives CASNEQGRTAEAFF. The V gene is TRBV19, the J gene TRBJ1-1, with D maybe TRBD1 (6 bases). The germline V and J ends were trimmed by 7 bases and 6 bases, with 18 bases remaining between them. CDR1 and CDR2 (germline): LNHDA, SQIVND (reference sequence). This CDR3 region has 14 residues.

The genes are TRBV2 and TRBJ2-6, with 9 bases lining up with TRBD1. J gave up 0 bases and V 8 bases, and 5 bases lay outside the gene matches. Germline CDR1 and CDR2: SNHLY and FYNNEI. The CDR3 consists of 16 residues. The CDR3 is CASCGQGFSGANVLTF. CDR3 nucleotide sequence: TGTGCCAGCTGCGGACAGGGGTTCTCTGGGGCCAACGTCCTGACTTTC.

This chain uses TRBV6-5 with TRBJ2-2; 7 nucleotides match TRBD1. The ends lost 2 bases at V and 8 bases at J; junction bases unmatched: 5. Germline CDR1 MNHEY, CDR2 SVGAGI. This CDR3 has 14 amino acids. The DNA of the CDR3 is TGTGCCAGCAGTTACAACAGGGGTGCTGGGGAGCTGTTTTTT. Amino acid sequence: CASSYNRGAGELFF.

The CDR3 bases are TGTGCCAGCAGCCCTATCCGAGGGCTAGCGGGGGGAGGTACGCAGTATTTT. It codes for CASSPIRGLAGGGTQYF. This chain links TRBV7-2 with TRBJ2-3; 11 nucleotides match TRBD2. Germline-derived CDR1 and CDR2 are SGHTA and FQGNSA. There are 17 residues in the CDR3. Trimming at V came to 5 bases and at J to 8 bases, leaving 15 bases not matched to a gene.

A remark on this clone: At one of its ends the junction is not consistent with the germline gene, which may arise from a read error. The rearrangement joins TRBV27 to TRBJ1-2; D possibly corresponds to TRBD1 (6 bases). Germline CDR1 reads MNHEY; CDR2 reads SMNVEV (reference sequence). CDR3 length: 12 residues. CDR3 amino acids: CASSSPWEGVFF. In nucleotides, the CDR3 is TGTGCCAGCAGTTCTCCTTGGGAGGGGGTCTTCTTC.

V and J are TRBV2 and TRBJ2-3; 11 positions agree with TRBD2. Trimming cost V 5 bases and J 5 bases; bases outside gene matches: 9. Germline CDR1 reads SNHLY; CDR2 reads FYNNEI. This CDR3 has 16 residues. CDR3 bases: TGTGCCAGCAGTAGACCCCTAGCGGGGGGCCAAGATACGCAGTATTTT. Protein sequence: CASSRPLAGGQDTQYF.

The V gene is TRBV11-2, the J gene TRBJ2-5; 8 nucleotides align to TRBD2. With 0 bases clipped from V and 3 bases from J, the junction kept 3 bases outside the gene matches. Looked up from germline, CDR1 is SGHAT and CDR2 is FQNNGV. The CDR3 consists of 15 residues. CDR3 sequence: CASSLESGGEETQYF. The CDR3 nucleotides read TGTGCCAGCAGCTTAGAAAGCGGGGGAGAAGAGACCCAGTACTTC.

The chain carries TRBV11-2 and TRBJ2-3; D is perhaps TRBD2 (6 bases). Per germline, CDR1 SGHAT and CDR2 FQNNGV. This CDR3 spans 15 amino acids. Trimming shortened V by 5 bases and J by 6 bases, and 18 bases separated the two germline ends. The CDR3: CASSQGPSGGDTQYF. Here the CDR3 DNA reads TGTGCCAGCAGCCAGGGACCGTCAGGAGGGGATACGCAGTATTTT.

CDR3 in amino acids: CASSLLPGQGYGYTF. CDR3 coding DNA: TGCGCCAGCAGCCTCCTTCCGGGACAGGGCTATGGCTACACCTTC. The chain uses TRBV5-1 and TRBJ1-2; 9 bases are a match to TRBD1. The CDR3 contains 15 residues. Germline V CDR1 and CDR2: SGHRS, YFSETQ. V was pared by 4 bases and J by 4 bases, with 8 bases of the junction left unmatched.

This clone has a handful of counts. J is TRBJ2-7 and V is TRBV3-1 (or the pseudogene TRBV3-2), with D maybe TRBD2 (6 bases). V was trimmed by 0 bases and J by 5 bases, leaving 14 bases between them. The CDR3 has 15 amino acids. Germline V lookup: CDR1 LGHDT, CDR2 YNNKEL (reference sequence). The CDR3 nucleotides read TGTGCCAGCAGCCAAGAGGCCGCGGGAAAGGACGAGCAGTACTTC. It specifies CASSQEAAGKDEQYF.

V and J are TRBV11-2 and TRBJ2-7, with TRBD1 identical over 8 bases. The CDR3 totals 15 residues. The germline gives CDR1 SGHAT, CDR2 FQNNGV. With V trimmed by 1 base and J by 3 bases, 5 bases remained unmatched. CDR3 coding DNA: TGTGCCAGCAGCTTAGTATACGGGACAGGCTACGAGCAGTACTTC. Residues: CASSLVYGTGYEQYF.

The J gene is TRBJ2-3, the V gene TRBV7-9; possible D gene TRBD2, 6 bases. The CDR3 covers 17 residues. The germline CDR1 and CDR2 sequences are SEHNR and FQNEAQ (reference sequence). V dropped 0 bases and J dropped 2 bases, with 15 bases sitting between them. DNA for the CDR3: TGTGCCAGCAGCTTAGCACGACTGGGACTCAACACAGATACGCAGTATTTT. It specifies CASSLARLGLNTDTQYF.

The chain joins TRBV7-6 to TRBJ1-2; 7 bases are a match to TRBD1. The CDR3 length is 15 residues. The germline gives CDR1 SGHVS, CDR2 FNYEAQ. The V gene end was trimmed by 5 bases and the J gene end by 5 bases; junction bases not matched to a gene: 11. CDR3 loop: CASSLTTGTMYGYTF. The CDR3 region has the DNA TGTGCCAGCAGCCTAACGACAGGGACCATGTATGGCTACACCTTC.

This clone has just one count. The gene calls are TRBV7-9 and TRBJ2-7; tentatively, D is TRBD2 (5 bases). The CDR3 extends over 15 amino acids. In germline, CDR1 is SEHNR, CDR2 FQNEAQ (reference sequence). The V end lost 1 base, the J end lost 2 bases, and 12 bases lay between the germline ends. CDR3 nucleotide sequence: TGTGCCAGCAGCTTAGGAGGGATTAGGGCCTACGAGCAGTACTTC. It codes for CASSLGGIRAYEQYF.

The chain uses TRBV4-1 and TRBJ2-5; 14 positions match TRBD2. CDR1 and CDR2 (germline): MGHRA, YSYEKL. This CDR3 spans 18 amino acids. The V segment lost 3 bases and the J segment 1 base; nucleotides outside the gene matches: 7. The CDR3 DNA reads as TGCGCCAGCAGCCAGGGGACTAGCGGGGGCACTTTCCAAGAGACCCAGTACTTC. The encoded protein is CASSQGTSGGTFQETQYF.